A single sample gave rise to the 20 T cell receptor beta chains below, sequenced in a study of identical twins. TCRdb reprocessed the 5' RACE reads with MiXCR, giving one entry per CDR3 protein. Of hundreds of thousands of distinct CDR3 sequences listed, approximately 13% were seen once; the top ten hold around 1.6%. These data were likewise used in another study, on yellow fever vaccine responses in identical twins.

The sequencing sample was made of PBMCs. These receptors were collected from a woman between 18 and 30 years old in good health.

The genes are TRBV6-1 and TRBJ1-1, with TRBD1 identical over 9 bases. V lost 7 bases, J lost 0 bases, and 9 bases stayed unmatched. The germline gives CDR1 MNHNS, CDR2 SASEGT. The CDR3 length is 16 residues. The CDR3 DNA follows: TGTGCCAGCAATAAGCTGAACAGGGGGCTGAACACTGAAGCTTTCTTT. Translation gives CASNKLNRGLNTEAFF.

This clonotype appeared a few times. The chain combines TRBV20-1 with TRBJ2-3; 8 bases are a match to TRBD2. This CDR3 region has 15 residues. V lost 1 base and J lost 1; bases outside the gene matches: 4. Germline V gene lookup returns CDR1 DFQATT and CDR2 SNEGSKA (reference sequence). The CDR3 protein is CSARGVGGGTDTQYF. For the CDR3, the DNA is TGCAGTGCTAGAGGGGTCGGGGGGGGCACAGATACGCAGTATTTT.

In this sample, this clonotype turned up a few times. The chain carries TRBV11-3 and TRBJ2-6, with 8 bases fitting TRBD1. Germline CDR1 SGHNT, CDR2 YENEEA. The V gene end was trimmed by 5 bases and the J gene end by 3 bases; junction bases not matched to a gene: 6. The CDR3 is 16 residues long. The DNA for the CDR3 is TGTGCCAGCAGCCCGAACAGGGGGAGTGGGGCCAACGTCCTGACTTTC. This sequence encodes CASSPNRGSGANVLTF.

This clonotype came up a few times. CDR3 protein: CASSLVGTGAYEQYV. In DNA form, the CDR3 reads TGCGCCAGCAGCTTGGTTGGGACAGGAGCCTACGAGCAGTACGTC. The chain employs TRBV5-1 and TRBJ2-7; 8 bases are shared with TRBD1. This CDR3 has 15 residues. Trimming removed 0 bases from V and 2 bases from J; junction bases left unmatched: 4. CDR1 and CDR2 from the germline V gene are SGHRS and YFSETQ.

The table lists this clonotype with many counts. This rearrangement joins TRBV12-3 or TRBV12-4 to TRBJ2-5; D is possibly TRBD1 (5 bases). The CDR3 runs 14 residues. Trimming removed 7 bases at V and 1 base at J, with 13 bases between. CDR3 sequence reads: CASTYDSSQETQYF. The CDR3 bases are TGTGCCAGCACGTACGACAGCTCCCAAGAGACCCAGTACTTC.

Many counts were recorded for this clonotype. Here the CDR3 DNA reads TGTGCCAGCAGTTTTAGCGGGAGGTCCAACACCGGGGAGCTGTTTTTT. Residues: CASSFSGRSNTGELFF. The rearrangement uses TRBV12-3 or TRBV12-4 and TRBJ2-2; the match to TRBD2 covers 10 bases. The CDR3 covers 16 residues. Trimming at V came to 3 bases and at J to 2 bases, leaving 3 bases not matched to a gene.

As DNA, the CDR3 is TGCAGTGCTAGAGTGGACCTAGCGGGAGTGTCAGAGACCCAGTACTTC. Translating it yields CSARVDLAGVSETQYF. This sequence joins TRBV20-1 and TRBJ2-5, with 10 bases aligning to TRBD2. The CDR3 runs 16 residues. J gave up 4 bases and V 1 base, and 9 bases lay outside the gene matches. Germline CDR1 DFQATT, CDR2 SNEGSKA (reference sequence).

This chain uses TRBV29-1 with TRBJ2-1, with D possibly called TRBD1 or TRBD2 (5 bases each). V was cut by 4 bases and J by 5 bases, with 12 bases left in between. Germline-derived CDR1 and CDR2 are SQVTM and ANQGSEA. This CDR3 spans 13 amino acids. CDR3 nucleotides: TGCAGCGTTGGACAGACTAATCACAATGAGCAGTTCTTC. Translation gives CSVGQTNHNEQFF.

The chain employs TRBV11-2 and TRBJ2-1, with 8 bases lining up with TRBD2. The V and J ends lost 2 bases and 1 base, in that order; junction bases with no gene match: 7. CDR1 SGHAT and CDR2 FQNNGV come from the germline V gene. This CDR3 has 17 amino acids. The CDR3 coding sequence is TGTGCCAGCAGCTTACAACCACTAGCGGCTTCCTACAATGAGCAGTTCTTC. Amino acids: CASSLQPLAASYNEQFF.

This sequence joins TRBV10-3 and TRBJ2-5; TRBD2 might be the D (6 bases). The CDR3 is made up of 17 amino acids. V lost 0 bases to trimming and J lost 3 bases, with 17 bases between them. Germline V gives CDR1 ENHRY, CDR2 SYGVKD. In DNA, the CDR3 is TGTGCCATCAGTGAGTCATCGGTGGGGACTTCTAAAGAGACCCAGTACTTC. Translated, it gives CAISESSVGTSKETQYF.

The chain couples TRBV6-9 to TRBJ2-7; no reliable D call. Trimming took 0 bases from V and 2 from J, leaving 2 bases between them. The CDR3 covers 12 residues. Germline loops: CDR1 MNHGY, CDR2 SVAAGI. The CDR3 reads CASSYSPYEQYV. In DNA form, the CDR3 reads TGTGCCAGCAGTTATTCGCCCTACGAGCAGTACGTC.

This clonotype has just a few counts. This chain uses TRBV15 with TRBJ1-5; D may be TRBD1 (6 bases). The V gene's germline CDR1 is LNHNV and CDR2 YYDKDF (reference sequence). CDR3 length: 17 amino acids. V was cut by 1 base and J by 4 bases, with 17 bases left in between. In nucleotides, the CDR3 is TGTGCCACCAGCAGAGTAAGTTCGAGGGACAAAAATCAGCCCCAGCATTTT. This encodes CATSRVSSRDKNQPQHF.

This clonotype was counted a few times. This chain joins TRBV20-1 and TRBJ1-3; perhaps TRBD1 as D (6 bases). Per germline, CDR1 DFQATT and CDR2 SNEGSKA (reference sequence). Trimming shortened V by 7 bases and J by 2 bases, and 18 bases separated the two germline ends. This CDR3 contains 15 residues. The CDR3 region is CSVTKPGTPGNTIYF. The DNA of the CDR3 is TGCAGTGTTACAAAGCCCGGGACACCTGGAAACACCATATATTTT.

V is TRBV6-5 and J is TRBJ2-2; D unresolved. Germline V gene data show CDR1 as MNHEY and CDR2 as SVGAGI. This CDR3 region has 16 residues. V gave up 0 bases and J gave up 0 bases, with 8 bases separating them. CDR3 nucleotides: TGTGCCAGCAGTTACTCGACGGCAGCGAACACCGGGGAGCTGTTTTTT. Translation gives CASSYSTAANTGELFF.

The chain links TRBV29-1 to TRBJ2-7, with a weak D call TRBD1 (5 bases). Germline V gene sequence: CDR1 SQVTM, CDR2 ANQGSEA. The CDR3 has 12 residues. V shed 1 base and J shed 3 bases, with 7 bases lying between them. The CDR3 nucleotides are TGCAGCGTTGAAGCCCAGGGCTACGAGCAGTACTTC. It translates to CSVEAQGYEQYF.

The chain carries TRBV2 and TRBJ2-6; a possible D gene is TRBD1 (6 bases). Germline V gene sequence: CDR1 SNHLY, CDR2 FYNNEI. The CDR3 consists of 19 residues. The V end lost 0 bases, the J end lost 0 bases, and 15 bases lay between the germline ends. CDR3: CASSEALSGVPSGANVLTF. CDR3 bases: TGTGCCAGCAGTGAAGCGCTTTCAGGGGTCCCCTCTGGGGCCAACGTCCTGACTTTC.

The chain uses TRBV7-9 and TRBJ2-2, with 8 bases lining up with TRBD1. The CDR3 runs 17 residues. The germline V gene has CDR1 SEHNR and CDR2 FQNEAQ (reference sequence). After removal of 5 bases from V and 3 bases from J, the junction contained 11 bases not matched to a gene. DNA for the CDR3: TGTGCCAGCAGCCCCGGGACAGGTCGACTCTACACCGGGGAGCTGTTTTTT. Residues: CASSPGTGRLYTGELFF.

The rearrangement links TRBV27 to TRBJ1-2, with TRBD1 as a possible D gene (5 bases). The CDR3 covers 12 residues. The V gene's germline CDR1 is MNHEY and CDR2 SMNVEV (reference sequence). V was pared by 6 bases and J by 8 bases, with 13 bases between. The CDR3 region has the DNA TGTGCCAGCAGGAGGAGGGGCGAAGGCTACACCTTC. It encodes CASRRRGEGYTF.

The chain carries TRBV2 and TRBJ2-4; D might be TRBD2 (6 bases). CDR3 length: 13 residues. Germline CDR1 and CDR2: SNHLY and FYNNEI. V was pared by 7 bases and J by 2 bases, with 9 bases between. CDR3 protein: CASTGVSKNIQYF. The CDR3 nucleotides are TGTGCCAGCACGGGGGTGTCCAAAAACATTCAGTACTTC.

A few counts support this clonotype. This chain joins TRBV25-1 and TRBJ2-3; D unresolved. Trimming removed 3 bases from V and 7 bases from J, with 17 bases in between. The CDR3 spans 15 residues. Germline CDR1 reads MGHDK; CDR2 reads SYGVNS. In DNA form, the CDR3 reads TGTGCCAGCAGTGACGGTATAAGGGAACGAAATACGCAGTATTTT. Protein product: CASSDGIRERNTQYF.